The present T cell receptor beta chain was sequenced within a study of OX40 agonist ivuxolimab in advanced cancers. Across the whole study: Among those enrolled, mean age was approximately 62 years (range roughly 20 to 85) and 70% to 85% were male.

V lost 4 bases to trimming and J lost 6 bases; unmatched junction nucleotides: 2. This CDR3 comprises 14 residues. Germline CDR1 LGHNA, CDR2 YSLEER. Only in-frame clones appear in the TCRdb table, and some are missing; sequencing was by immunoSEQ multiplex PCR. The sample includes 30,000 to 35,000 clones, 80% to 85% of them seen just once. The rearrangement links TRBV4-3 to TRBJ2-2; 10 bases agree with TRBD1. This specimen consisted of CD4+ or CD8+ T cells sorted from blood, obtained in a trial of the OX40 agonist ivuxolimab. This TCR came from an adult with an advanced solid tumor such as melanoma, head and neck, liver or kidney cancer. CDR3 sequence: CASSLGQGAGELFF. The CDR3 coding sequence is TGCGCCAGCAGCCTTGGACAGGGGGCCGGGGAGCTGTTTTTT.